The present T cell receptor beta chain was sequenced within a study of T cell responses to AZD1222 COVID-19 vaccine. The study's findings and limits: Spike was spanned by vaccine-associated CD4 TCRs, which were dominant at 160-218 and 743-854. Among AZD1222 vaccinees, only six were seropositive at baseline. Targets within unmutated variant regions were reportedly found for nearly half of spike-specific TCRs. The donors showed a predominance of white British ancestry and of females, with possible underestimation of clonal diversity.

The CDR3 length is 17 residues. Trimming left V 1 base short and J 5 bases short, with 17 bases between. Per germline, CDR1 LGHNA and CDR2 YSLEER. Generated by immunoSEQ multiplex PCR, the TCRdb table keeps only in-frame clones and is missing some. The sample lists 140,000 to 150,000 clones, about 90% occurring once. As regards this clone: What it binds is unknown.

Sequenced material: peripheral blood, taken 28 days after the second dose of the MenACWY control vaccine. The chain carries TRBV4-3 and TRBJ1-4; D perhaps matches TRBD1 (6 bases). The receptor's source is an adult who received the MenACWY meningococcal vaccine as a control. For the CDR3, the DNA is TGCGCCAGCAGCCAAGGGGCAGGGGACCCTGGGAATGAAAAACTGTTTTTT. This encodes CASSQGAGDPGNEKLFF.